The 24 T cell receptor beta chains presented below share a single source sample, sequenced in a study of blood T cell repertoires in COVID-19. The assay was immunoSEQ multiplex PCR, and TCRdb's table has in-frame clones only and misses some. The sample lists 150,000 to 200,000 clones, 86% occurring once. Sequenced input: peripheral blood. The receptors were gathered from a man aged 45-65 years with active or convalescent COVID-19.

The chain uses TRBV30 and TRBJ2-2; D unclear. CDR1 and CDR2 (germline): GTSNPN, SVGIG (reference sequence). CDR3 length: 14 amino acids. V shed 1 base and J shed 3 bases, with 9 bases lying between them. The CDR3 DNA reads TGTGCCTGGAGTGAGACACTGCACACCGGGGAGCTGTTTTTT. Its translation: CAWSETLHTGELFF.

In its sample, this clone was seen a few times. The rearrangement links TRBV19 to TRBJ1-5; 8 nucleotides match TRBD1. The CDR3 runs 17 residues. Germline V gene sequence: CDR1 LNHDA, CDR2 SQIVND (reference sequence). J gave up 2 bases and V 0 bases, and 6 bases lay outside the gene matches. CDR3 sequence: CASSIEPGGAGNQPQHF. CDR3 in DNA: TGTGCCAGTAGTATAGAGCCAGGGGGCGCCGGCAATCAGCCCCAGCATTTT.

The chain carries TRBV9 and TRBJ2-5; TRBD1 matches 11 bases. V shed 0 bases, J shed 5 bases, and the junction held 3 bases outside the gene matches. The CDR3 runs 15 residues. Germline CDR1 reads SGDLS; CDR2 reads YYNGEE. This chain's CDR3 is CASSVGTGGAETQYF. The CDR3 nucleotides read TGTGCCAGCAGCGTAGGGACAGGGGGCGCGGAGACCCAGTACTTC.

This clone was seen once. The chain joins TRBV7-9 to TRBJ1-3; D might be TRBD1 (6 bases). The germline V gene encodes CDR1 SEHNR and CDR2 FQNEAQ (reference sequence). Between the trimmed V and J ends, which lost 4 bases and 0 bases, there was a span of 13 bases. This CDR3 spans 16 amino acids. Written as DNA, the CDR3 is TGTGCCAGCAGCTGGGGGGGGGCCCCCTCTGGAAACACCATATATTTT. This gives the protein CASSWGGAPSGNTIYF. The whole variable domain, filled in from reference TRBV7-9 and TRBJ1-3, reads DTGVSQNPRHKITKRGQNVTFRCDPISEHNRLYWYRQTLGQGPEFLTYFQNEAQLEKSRLLSDRFSAERPKGSFSTLEIQRTEQGDSAMYLCASSWGGAPSGNTIYFGEGSWLTVV.

The chain carries TRBV25-1 and TRBJ2-3; 8 nucleotides align to TRBD2. The CDR3 is 15 residues long. Germline loops: CDR1 MGHDK, CDR2 SYGVNS. V lost 3 bases and J lost 1; bases outside the gene matches: 3. The CDR3 here is CASSDPAGGTDTQYF. The CDR3, as DNA: TGTGCCAGCAGTGATCCAGCGGGGGGCACAGATACGCAGTATTTT.

The rearrangement links TRBV5-4 to TRBJ2-2, with 9 bases that match TRBD2. V was clipped by 4 bases and J by 3 bases; unmatched bases: 13. CDR3 length: 18 amino acids. Germline lookup yields CDR1 SGHNT and CDR2 YYREEE (reference sequence). CDR3 nucleotides: TGTGCCAGCAGCAGCCCGCAAGGCGGGGGGGCGCACACCGGGGAGCTGTTTTTT. Translation gives CASSSPQGGGAHTGELFF.

V gene TRBV19 combines with J gene TRBJ1-1; 8 bases align to TRBD1. The J segment lost 0 bases and the V segment lost 8 bases, leaving 11 bases of the junction unmatched. The CDR3 loop spans 16 amino acids. The germline CDR1 and CDR2 sequences are LNHDA and SQIVND (reference sequence). The CDR3 loop reads CASSDVAGGLNTEAFF. The CDR3 DNA is TGTGCCAGTTCCGACGTGGCAGGGGGCTTGAACACTGAAGCTTTCTTT.

This clone was observed a single time. The chain uses TRBV28 and TRBJ1-5, with D hard to call. The CDR3 spans 14 residues. Germline assignment: CDR1 MDHEN and CDR2 SYDVKM. V was pared by 0 bases and J by 2 bases, with 5 bases between. The CDR3 spells CASSLWGGNQPQHF. Here the CDR3 DNA reads TGTGCCAGCAGTTTATGGGGAGGCAATCAGCCCCAGCATTTT.

V is TRBV6-5 and J is TRBJ2-5; 9 bases are shared with TRBD1. The CDR3 runs 14 residues. The germline V gene encodes CDR1 MNHEY and CDR2 SVGAGI. The junction had 7 bases not matched to a gene; V was cut back by 7 bases and J by 4 bases. The CDR3 sequence is CASTKPGQGETQYF. CDR3 in DNA: TGTGCCAGCACCAAGCCGGGACAGGGAGAGACCCAGTACTTC.

In nucleotides, the CDR3 is TGTGCCACCAGTGATTTTGGGACTAGCGGGGGGGCCGGTGAGCAGTTCTTC. Translation gives CATSDFGTSGGAGEQFF. The rearrangement joins TRBV24-1 to TRBJ2-1, with TRBD2 matching 16 bases. This CDR3 is 17 amino acids long. Germline values: CDR1 KGHDR, CDR2 SFDVKD. Trimming cost V 1 base and J 9 bases; bases outside gene matches: 5.

V is TRBV7-2 and J is TRBJ1-2; weak D call: TRBD1 (5 bases). V dropped 1 base and J dropped 0 bases, with 9 bases sitting between them. This CDR3 contains 15 residues. Germline CDR1 reads SGHTA; CDR2 reads FQGNSA. As DNA, the CDR3 is TGTGCCAGCAGCTTAGTTGGGGGGTCTAACTATGGCTACACCTTC. Its translation is CASSLVGGSNYGYTF.

This chain joins TRBV19 and TRBJ2-5; 7 bases agree with TRBD1. This CDR3 is 14 amino acids long. Trimming at V came to 5 bases and at J to 1 base, leaving 4 bases not matched to a gene. CDR1 and CDR2 (germline): LNHDA, SQIVND (reference sequence). This CDR3 is CASSVQGFQETQYF. CDR3 sequence (DNA): TGTGCCAGTAGTGTACAGGGGTTCCAAGAGACCCAGTACTTC.

The chain couples TRBV5-1 to TRBJ2-2, with 9 nucleotides matching TRBD1. Trimming removed 1 base from V and 6 bases from J; junction bases left unmatched: 10. CDR3 length: 17 amino acids. Germline values: CDR1 SGHRS, CDR2 YFSETQ. The CDR3, as DNA: TGCGCCAGCAGCTTGAGGGGACAGGGTGAATCTGCCGGGGAGCTGTTTTTT. Protein product: CASSLRGQGESAGELFF. Variable domain in full (rest from reference TRBV5-1 and TRBJ2-2): KAGVTQTPRYLIKTRGQQVTLSCSPISGHRSVSWYQQTPGQGLQFLFEYFSETQRNKGNFPGRFSGRQFSNSRSEMNVSTLELGDSALYLCASSLRGQGESAGELFFGEGSRLTVL.

The CDR3 is CAISLGQGANNSPLHF. The CDR3 DNA is TGTGCCATCAGTTTGGGACAGGGGGCGAATAATTCACCCCTCCACTTT. This chain links TRBV10-3 with TRBJ1-6; 12 nucleotides match TRBD1. V lost 5 bases and J lost 5; bases outside the gene matches: 4. The germline gives CDR1 ENHRY, CDR2 SYGVKD. This CDR3 comprises 16 residues.

V is TRBV7-9 and J is TRBJ1-1; possible D gene TRBD1, 6 bases. CDR1 and CDR2 from the germline V gene are SEHNR and FQNEAQ (reference sequence). CDR3 length: 11 amino acids. The ends were cut back, 6 bases at V and 10 bases at J, with 12 bases in the middle. CDR3 bases: TGTGCCAGCAGGCCGGGACAAGGAGCTTTCTTT. The encoded protein is CASRPGQGAFF.

This chain uses TRBV3-1 (or the pseudogene TRBV3-2) with TRBJ2-2; D possibly corresponds to TRBD2 (6 bases). The germline CDR1 and CDR2 sequences are LGHDT and YNNKEL (reference sequence). The V end was cut by 4 bases, the J end by 5 bases, with 14 bases between. This CDR3 is 15 amino acids long. The CDR3 nucleotides are TGTGCCAGCAGCCCCAAAGGGAGGTTAACCGGGGAGCTGTTTTTT. Its translation: CASSPKGRLTGELFF.

The sample holds a few counts of this clone. The rearrangement links TRBV10-2 to TRBJ1-2; D gene unclear. The CDR3 contains 14 residues. Trimming stripped 6 bases from V and 3 bases from J, with 14 bases between. The germline V gene has CDR1 WSHSY and CDR2 SAAADI. CDR3 loop: CASRETGSYYGYTF. The CDR3 region has the DNA TGCGCCAGCAGGGAGACCGGGTCTTACTATGGCTACACCTTC.

V gene TRBV14 combines with J gene TRBJ2-1, with 7 bases aligning to TRBD2. The CDR3 loop spans 15 amino acids. Per the germline V gene, CDR1 is SGHDN and CDR2 is FVKESK. V was clipped by 6 bases and J by 4 bases; unmatched bases: 9. CDR3 protein: CASSDFGGMYNEQFF. CDR3 nucleotide sequence: TGTGCCAGCAGTGACTTCGGGGGGATGTACAATGAGCAGTTCTTC.

The gene calls are TRBV6-5 and TRBJ1-4, with 7 bases aligning to TRBD1. The CDR3 consists of 15 residues. Unmatched junction bases numbered 8, after V lost 2 bases and J lost 8 bases. Looked up from germline, CDR1 is MNHEY and CDR2 is SVGAGI. CDR3: CASSYEPSGQEKLFF. The CDR3 region has the DNA TGTGCCAGCAGTTACGAGCCCTCGGGACAGGAAAAACTGTTTTTT.

The chain joins TRBV6-4 to TRBJ1-6; unclear D gene. V was clipped by 3 bases and J by 3 bases, with 12 bases between them. Germline values: CDR1 MRHNA, CDR2 SNTAGT. The CDR3 loop spans 16 amino acids. CDR3 sequence reads: CASSEFPGIYNSPLHF. The CDR3 nucleotides are TGTGCCAGCAGTGAATTCCCGGGGATCTATAATTCACCCCTCCACTTT.

This chain uses TRBV7-2 with TRBJ1-2; 8 bases are shared with TRBD1. CDR1 and CDR2 from the germline V gene are SGHTA and FQGNSA. The CDR3 runs to 15 residues. Losses at the gene ends were 2 bases for V and 3 bases for J; bases not matched to a gene: 5. The CDR3 DNA reads TGTGCCAGCAGCTTAAGGCAGGGACAGGACTATGGCTACACCTTC. Protein product: CASSLRQGQDYGYTF.

This chain connects TRBV18 to TRBJ2-5; D ambiguous. V was pared by 0 bases and J by 1 base, with 9 bases between. This CDR3 is built from 15 residues. Germline V lookup: CDR1 KGHSH, CDR2 LQKENI. Here the CDR3 reads CASSPPTWSQETQYF. The CDR3 DNA reads TGTGCCAGCTCACCACCTACATGGTCCCAAGAGACCCAGTACTTC.

The V and J genes are TRBV6-2 or TRBV6-3 and TRBJ2-5; TRBD1 might be the D (6 bases). The CDR3 length is 14 residues. CDR1 and CDR2 (germline): MNHEY, SVGEGT. Trimming removed 3 bases at V and 5 bases at J, with 13 bases between. CDR3 sequence reads: CASSYTRGGETQYF. For the CDR3, the DNA is TGTGCCAGCAGTTATACCAGGGGTGGCGAGACCCAGTACTTC.

The chain uses TRBV5-5 and TRBJ2-3; D remains unclear. The CDR3 consists of 13 residues. Germline CDR1 and CDR2: SGHKS and YYEKEE (reference sequence). The V end lost 0 bases, the J end lost 6 bases, and 8 bases lay between the germline ends. In DNA form, the CDR3 reads TGTGCCAGCAGCTTGGTTATCGGGGATACGCAGTATTTT. As protein: CASSLVIGDTQYF. Looking up the rest from reference TRBV5-5 and TRBJ2-3 gives the full variable domain: DAGVTQSPTHLIKTRGQQVTLRCSPISGHKSVSWYQQVLGQGPQFIFQYYEKEERGRGNFPDRFSARQFPNYSSELNVNALLLGDSALYLCASSLVIGDTQYFGPGTRLTVL.